A single T cell receptor (beta chain) is shown here with its context. Its antigen is undetermined. PCR primers comprised 60 Vbeta and 13 Jbeta primers. The method was immunoSEQ multiplex PCR; TCRdb's version includes in-frame clones alone and lacks a portion of them. The table includes some 74,000 clones, around three quarters detected once. The junction had 7 bases not matched to a gene; V was cut back by 5 bases and J by 3 bases. The CDR3 has 15 amino acids. Germline CDR1 reads SGHTA; CDR2 reads FQGTGA. This sample was taken from a study of cytomegalovirus exposure and HLA in healthy donors. Findings and caveats of the study: Clonal expansion, a later analysis showed, was greater in HLA-associated TCR beta chains than in equally common others.

This TCR derives from a male donor in good health and CMV-seronegative. Sequences were obtained from PBMCs. The chain carries TRBV7-3 and TRBJ2-3; 8 bases are shared with TRBD2. This chain's CDR3 is CASSTGTSATDTQYF. CDR3 bases: TGTGCCAGCAGCACCGGGACTAGTGCAACAGATACGCAGTATTTT.